A selection of T cell receptor beta chains follows, all from one sample in a study of response to subunit inactivated influenza vaccine. TCRdb re-analysed the RT-PCR reads in MiXCR, keeping a single row per CDR3 protein. The sample comprises 650,000 or so distinct CDR3 sequences, 11% to 15% of which are singletons, and less than 9% rests with the top ten. Sequenced here: PBMCs from blood, sampled approximately 15 days before vaccination. The receptors stem from a man over 45 who received an inactivated influenza vaccine. Each CDR3 is given with its conserved first and last residue. A D gene is named only where the DNA matches it firmly. Where a row states a size, it is once, few, many or the class of an expanded clone; other rows omit it.

V gene	J gene	clone size	D gene	CDR3 DNA	CDR3 protein
TRBV20-1	TRBJ2-3	.	TRBD2	TGCAGTGCAGCTGGGACTAGCGGAGGGGATACGCAGTATTTT	CSAAGTSGGDTQYF
TRBV5-6	TRBJ2-7	few	.	TGTGCCAGCAGCCGACAGACCGGGGAGCAGTACTTC	CASSRQTGEQYF
TRBV9	TRBJ2-4	many	.	TGTGCCAGCAGCGTAGAGGTGGGCCGTAACGACATTCAGTACTTC	CASSVEVGRNDIQYF
TRBV27	TRBJ1-6	few	TRBD1	TGTGCCAGCAGCCTCAGGGGGGGCAATAATTCACCCCTCCACTTT	CASSLRGGNNSPLHF
TRBV29-1	TRBJ2-7	.	TRBD1	TGCAGCGTTGGCAGGGACAGGGTCTACGAGCAGTACTTC	CSVGRDRVYEQYF
TRBV4-1	TRBJ1-3	few	.	TGCGCCAGCCAGGCCGGGCCAGGCGAGTTCTCTGGAAACACCATATATTTT	CASQAGPGEFSGNTIYF
TRBV10-3	TRBJ2-5	many	.	TGTGCCATCAGAAGTTCGGGTAACGGAGAGACCCAGTACTTC	CAIRSSGNGETQYF
TRBV6-5	TRBJ2-5	.	.	TGTGCCAGCAGTTATTTAGGGAACCAAGAGACCCAGTACTTC	CASSYLGNQETQYF
TRBV28	TRBJ2-2	few	.	TGTGCCAGCAGACAGGGACGGCGGAACACCGGGGAGCTGTTTTTT	CASRQGRRNTGELFF
TRBV7-2	TRBJ2-5	few	TRBD2	TGTGCCAGCAGCTTTACTAGCGGGAGGGGGCAAGAGACCCAGTACTTC	CASSFTSGRGQETQYF
TRBV12-3/TRBV12-4	TRBJ2-7	few	.	TGTGCCAGCAGTTTAACCGGGACGGGGGACTACGAGCAGTACTTC	CASSLTGTGDYEQYF
TRBV27	TRBJ2-3	many	.	TGTGCCAGCAGTTTAGTGGGGGGGCCCACAGATACGCAGTATTTT	CASSLVGGPTDTQYF
TRBV28	TRBJ2-2	.	.	TGTGCCAGCAGTCCCCCGACGGGATGGGGGAACACCGGGGAGCTGTTTTTT	CASSPPTGWGNTGELFF
TRBV29-1	TRBJ2-1	.	TRBD2	TGCAGCGTTGAGTCTAGCGGGAGGGCCGCCTACAATGAGCAGTTCTTC	CSVESSGRAAYNEQFF
TRBV11-2	TRBJ2-7	few	TRBD2	TGTGCCAGCATGCCGGGACTAGCATCGAGCGAGCAGTACTTC	CASMPGLASSEQYF
TRBV11-2	TRBJ2-7	.	.	TGTGCCAGCAGCTTAAGGAGGGACGGCGAGCAGTACTTC	CASSLRRDGEQYF
TRBV5-1	TRBJ2-7	.	.	TGCGCCAGCAGCCCCTCCTGGGCGGAGGGATACCAATCCTACGAGCAGTACTTC	CASSPSWAEGYQSYEQYF
TRBV7-2	TRBJ1-5	many	.	TGTGCCAGCAGCCCAGAGAGTTATAGCAATCAGCCCCAGCATTTT	CASSPESYSNQPQHF
TRBV27	TRBJ2-3	few	.	TGTGCCAGCTCCTTCATAGGTCCGCGGGAAGGGGCAGATACGCAGTATTTT	CASSFIGPREGADTQYF
TRBV18	TRBJ2-5	.	.	TGTGCCAGCTCACCACCCGCTGCGAAGACCCAGTACTTC	CASSPPAAKTQYF
TRBV7-2	TRBJ2-7	few	TRBD1	TGTGCCAGCAGCCGGGGACAGGTGGACTACGAGCAGTACTTC	CASSRGQVDYEQYF
TRBV11-2	TRBJ2-7	.	.	TGTGCCAGCAGAAAATACAGCTCCTACGAGCAGTACTTC	CASRKYSSYEQYF
TRBV7-8	TRBJ1-5	few	.	TGTGCCAGCAGCTCCTTACGGGGGGGGGATTATCAGCCCCAGCATTTT	CASSSLRGGDYQPQHF
TRBV5-1	TRBJ2-7	few	TRBD1	TGCGCCAGCTCCGACAGGGCGAGAAATTTCGCCGAGCAGTACTTC	CASSDRARNFAEQYF
TRBV7-9	TRBJ1-1	few	.	TGTGCCAGCAGCTTAGCGCGGGACGACCGCTCTTTCTTT	CASSLARDDRSFF
TRBV5-1	TRBJ2-1	.	.	TGCGCCAGCAGCTTGGATTTGGTAAGGCTTTCCTACAATGAGCAGTTCTTC	CASSLDLVRLSYNEQFF
TRBV5-6	TRBJ1-5	few	TRBD1	TGTGCCAGCAGCAAGGGACAGGTCGTTCCTAATCAGCCCCAGCATTTT	CASSKGQVVPNQPQHF
TRBV4-2	TRBJ2-7	few	.	TGTGCCAGCAGCCAACCCCGCGACAGCGAGCAGTACTTC	CASSQPRDSEQYF
TRBV5-1	TRBJ2-5	.	.	TGCGCCAGCAGCTTGGGGGGACCCACACCAATCCAAGAGACCCAGTACTTC	CASSLGGPTPIQETQYF
TRBV9	TRBJ2-3	.	TRBD2	TGTGCCAGCAGCGCTAGCGGGAGTTCAGCAGATACGCAGTATTTT	CASSASGSSADTQYF
TRBV6-1	TRBJ2-2	few	.	TGTGCCAGCAGTGAAATCCCCGGGTCCGGGGTGGCAGGGCCCGGGGAGCTGTTTTTT	CASSEIPGSGVAGPGELFF
TRBV12-3/TRBV12-4	TRBJ1-1	few	TRBD1	TGTGCCAGCAGTTTACGACAGGGGGTTAGGATAACTGAAGCTTTCTTT	CASSLRQGVRITEAFF
TRBV11-2	TRBJ2-6	many	.	TGTGCCAGCAGTCCAGGGGCCAACGTCCTGACTTTC	CASSPGANVLTF
TRBV4-3	TRBJ1-5	few	TRBD1	TGCGCCAGCAGCCAAGGTCCAGGGGGGGGGCCCCAGCATTTT	CASSQGPGGGPQHF
TRBV5-1	TRBJ1-6	.	.	TGCGCCAGCAGCTTGGATGGCAGGGTTGATTCACCCCTCCACTTT	CASSLDGRVDSPLHF
TRBV20-1	TRBJ2-7	.	.	TGCAGTGCTCAGAGGCGCTTGGGGGAGCAGTACTTC	CSAQRRLGEQYF
TRBV7-9	TRBJ2-3	many	.	TGTGCCAGCAGCTTAGATCTGGGGGCAGATACGCAGTATTTT	CASSLDLGADTQYF
TRBV3-1	TRBJ2-3	.	TRBD2	TGTGCCAGCACCCCGGGACTAGCATCCGACATCTGGACGCAGTATTTT	CASTPGLASDIWTQYF
TRBV20-1	TRBJ1-1	few	TRBD1	TGCAGTGCTATCCCTCCGGGACAGGGGAAGCCTGAAGCTTTCTTT	CSAIPPGQGKPEAFF
TRBV6-1	TRBJ1-2	.	.	TGTGCCAGCAGTGCGACTCCCGAAGTAGGCTATGGCTACACCTTC	CASSATPEVGYGYTF
TRBV7-8	TRBJ2-7	.	.	TGTGCCAGCAGACGCCCGGACACTTACGAGCAGTACTTC	CASRRPDTYEQYF
TRBV2	TRBJ2-5	many	.	TGTGCCAGCACCGATCCGGGGTACCAAGAGACCCAGTACTTC	CASTDPGYQETQYF
TRBV6-4	TRBJ2-3	few	.	TGTGCCAGCAGTGACTTGGGTGGAGCGGGAGATACGCAGTATTTT	CASSDLGGAGDTQYF